The text below deals with one T cell receptor (beta chain). The sample holds many counts of this clonotype. The antigen this receptor binds is unknown. No per-base quality is available; no much larger clone lies one base away. Sequences SGHKS (CDR1) and YYEKEE (CDR2) are obtained from the germline V gene (reference sequence). V is shortened by 5 bases, J by 4 bases, and the region joining them spans 13 bases. From its cysteine to its phenylalanine, the CDR3 spans 15 amino acids. Only the CDR3 DNA is retained, 45 bases long and in frame from the first base. Sequencing was performed on an Illumina HiSeq 2500. Quantitative 5'-RACE with molecular barcodes was used to prepare TCR beta libraries. As for the authors' bioinformatics: A new computational method, built on a probabilistic model of VDJ rearrangement, was used to identify disease-linked TCR variants. TCRdb passed the public sequencing reads through fastp at Q25 and MiXCR, retaining productive beta sequences. For every CDR3 protein sequence, its rows merge into one entry that carries the most common genes and DNA. The V and J calls, along with clone size, are taken from TCRdb and not from the paper's own processing. This sample comprises 150,000 to 200,000 distinct CDR3 sequences, approximately 20% of them detected only once. The ten top clones hold roughly 8% of the sample.

The sample originates from a study of CD8 T cells in ankylosing spondylitis (dated 2017 in TCRdb). In terms of the full investigation: To find TCR variants linked to disease, the study profiled T cell receptor beta repertoires in ankylosing spondylitis patients and healthy donors. Samples of peripheral blood were taken, and for ankylosing spondylitis patients, synovial fluid was collected as well. The whole study cohort included about a hundred healthy donors and some 27 ankylosing spondylitis patients. The study at large found these results: A CD8+ phenotype was shown by the disease-linked clones, which were found at relatively low frequencies in peripheral blood. Blood from ankylosing spondylitis patients appeared to be characterized by a TCR beta motif composed of about eight highly homologous amino acid variants. Some motif variants were previously reported in synovial fluid and blood of reactive arthritis patients, suggesting common disease-initiation mechanisms. The disease-linked clones were reported to be significantly enriched in matched synovial fluid samples from ankylosing spondylitis patients.

Sequencing used blood, either unsorted or a sorted T cell fraction (not recorded which). The TCR originated in a male donor with ankylosing spondylitis or in good health (not recorded which). The sequence is built from TRBV5-5 and TRBJ2-6; the best D guess is TRBD2, with 5 bases matching. The DNA reads TGTGCCAGCAGGTGGCCGGGAACCGGGGCCAACGTCCTGACTTTC. This translates into CASRWPGTGANVLTF.